Following are 20 T cell receptor beta chains from one sample sequenced in a study of response to subunit inactivated influenza vaccine. TCRdb re-called the RT-PCR reads through MiXCR, storing one row per CDR3 protein. Seen here are about 520,000 distinct CDR3 sequences, about 25% observed once, and the top ten hold 1.5% to 2%. This material consisted of CD4+ T cells sorted from PBMCs, taken about 5 days after vaccination. The receptors derive from a man aged 50-60 years who received an inactivated influenza vaccine.

J is TRBJ2-5 and V is TRBV11-2, with D hard to call. The germline gives CDR1 SGHAT, CDR2 FQNNGV. CDR3 length: 16 residues. Trimming removed 0 bases at V and 5 bases at J, with 16 bases between. The CDR3 sequence: CASSLDRGQNVETQYF. CDR3 DNA: TGTGCCAGCAGCTTAGATCGTGGTCAGAATGTGGAGACCCAGTACTTC. Using reference TRBV11-2 and TRBJ2-5 for the parts outside the CDR3, the full variable domain is EAGVAQSPRYKIIEKRQSVAFWCNPISGHATLYWYQQILGQGPKLLIQFQNNGVVDDSQLPKDRFSAERLKGVDSTLKIQPAKLEDSAVYLCASSLDRGQNVETQYFGPGTRLLVL.

The V and J genes are TRBV3-1 and TRBJ2-3, with unresolved D. CDR3 length: 13 residues. V lost 4 bases to trimming and J lost 6 bases, with 11 bases between them. Germline V gene sequence: CDR1 LGHDT, CDR2 YNNKEL (reference sequence). The DNA of the CDR3 is TGTGCCAGCAGCCCGCCCCTTGTGGATACGCAGTATTTT. Translated, it gives CASSPPLVDTQYF.

This clonotype was seen at least ten times. This chain uses TRBV7-9 with TRBJ2-4; TRBD1 matches at 8 bases. The CDR3 extends over 16 amino acids. The trim removed 5 bases at V and 3 bases at J, leaving 9 bases unmatched. The germline V gene has CDR1 SEHNR and CDR2 FQNEAQ (reference sequence). This CDR3 is CASSPPGGAGKNIQYF. For the CDR3, the DNA is TGTGCCAGCAGCCCACCAGGGGGCGCTGGCAAAAACATTCAGTACTTC.

This clonotype was seen a few times. The chain uses TRBV5-1 and TRBJ2-1; D unresolved. The CDR3 consists of 15 residues. V was shortened by 2 bases and J by 4 bases, with 13 bases between the two germline ends. The germline V gene has CDR1 SGHRS and CDR2 YFSETQ. DNA of the CDR3: TGCGCCAGCAGCTTCGTAGCTACCTCTTACAATGAGCAGTTCTTC. Amino acids: CASSFVATSYNEQFF.

This clonotype has more than one count but fewer than ten. The chain recombines TRBV20-1 with TRBJ1-5; D remains unclear. CDR3 length: 12 residues. V was shortened by 5 bases and J by 9 bases, with 14 bases between the two germline ends. Germline V CDR1 and CDR2: DFQATT, SNEGSKA (reference sequence). This chain's CDR3 is CSAPLAGWPQHF. The CDR3 DNA follows: TGCAGTGCTCCCCTAGCGGGTTGGCCCCAGCATTTT.

The chain joins TRBV10-1 to TRBJ2-7, with D maybe TRBD2 (6 bases). The ends were cut back, 3 bases at V and 7 bases at J, with 16 bases in the middle. Germline lookup yields CDR1 WNHNN and CDR2 SYGVQD (reference sequence). The CDR3 consists of 14 residues. This chain's CDR3 is CASSDPTRMREQYF. In DNA form, the CDR3 reads TGCGCCAGCAGTGATCCGACTAGGATGAGAGAGCAGTACTTC.

This chain uses TRBV29-1 with TRBJ2-1; D unclear. With 5 bases removed from V and 8 bases from J, the gap between germline ends came to 7 bases. The V gene's germline CDR1 is SQVTM and CDR2 ANQGSEA. The CDR3 extends over 10 amino acids. CDR3 sequence: CSVYLYEQFF. For the CDR3, the DNA is TGCAGCGTTTACCTGTATGAGCAGTTCTTC.

This clonotype was detected many times. The chain joins TRBV2 to TRBJ2-2; TRBD2 aligns across 12 bases. Germline V CDR1 and CDR2: SNHLY, FYNNEI. The CDR3 runs to 18 residues. V gave up 4 bases and J gave up 1 base; unmatched junction bases: 7. DNA of the CDR3: TGTGCCAGCAGTGTTTATATACTAGCGGGAGGGAACACCGGGGAGCTGTTTTTT. Translated: CASSVYILAGGNTGELFF.

This clonotype occurred a few times. V and J are TRBV14 and TRBJ2-7, with D possibly TRBD1 on 5 matching bases. Germline V lookup: CDR1 SGHDN, CDR2 FVKESK. Deletions cut 4 bases from V and 4 bases from J, with 20 bases between. The CDR3 contains 16 residues. Here the CDR3 DNA reads TGTGCCAGCAGCCCGTCGGATGGACAAACGGTATACGAGCAGTACTTC. Translated, it gives CASSPSDGQTVYEQYF.

This clonotype was counted only a few times. The chain carries TRBV12-3 or TRBV12-4 and TRBJ2-1; 7 positions agree with TRBD2. The CDR3 extends over 15 amino acids. V gave up 4 bases and J gave up 0 bases; unmatched junction bases: 3. CDR3 in DNA: TGTGCCAGCAGTTGGGGGGGGAGCTCCTACAATGAGCAGTTCTTC. Its translation is CASSWGGSSYNEQFF.

The V call is TRBV12-3 or TRBV12-4, the J call TRBJ1-4, with D perhaps matching TRBD1 (5 bases). Trimming removed 5 bases at V and 8 bases at J, with 18 bases between. The CDR3 runs 15 residues. DNA for the CDR3: TGTGCCAGCAGTCCCCCCTCAGGGCGGCTGGAAAAACTGTTTTTT. Amino acid sequence: CASSPPSGRLEKLFF.

The chain employs TRBV14 and TRBJ2-2, with TRBD2 matching 8 bases. The CDR3 spans 23 residues. The junction had 24 bases not matched to a gene; V was cut back by 2 bases and J by 1 base. The V gene's germline CDR1 is SGHDN and CDR2 FVKESK. The CDR3 loop reads CASSQRLVNQLVRREENTGELFF. The CDR3 DNA sequence: TGTGCCAGCAGCCAACGGTTGGTTAACCAGCTAGTAAGGCGGGAGGAGAACACCGGGGAGCTGTTTTTT.

This sequence joins TRBV4-3 and TRBJ2-3, with TRBD2 identical over 8 bases. This CDR3 is built from 19 residues. Germline lookup yields CDR1 LGHNA and CDR2 YSLEER. Losses at the gene ends were 0 bases for V and 5 bases for J; bases not matched to a gene: 16. The CDR3 region is CASSQESVGGLAGLDTQYF. The CDR3 nucleotides are TGCGCCAGCAGCCAAGAGTCCGTCGGAGGCCTAGCGGGTTTAGATACGCAGTATTTT.

The rearrangement links TRBV7-9 to TRBJ2-7, with D perhaps matching TRBD1 or TRBD2 (5 bases each). Germline V CDR1 and CDR2: SEHNR, FQNEAQ (reference sequence). Trimming removed 5 bases from V and 6 bases from J, with 23 bases in between. The CDR3 is made up of 16 amino acids. The CDR3 coding sequence is TGTGCCAGCAGCACCCAATCCGGGACCGGTTTTCGCGAGCAGTACTTC. It specifies CASSTQSGTGFREQYF.

This clonotype was seen a handful of times. The junction does not match germline at one end; this may be a read error. The chain employs TRBV20-1 and TRBJ2-3; the D gene could be TRBD1 or TRBD2 (5 bases each). Germline CDR1 is DFQATT and CDR2 is SNEGSKA (reference sequence). The CDR3 consists of 13 residues. The CDR3 DNA reads as TGCAGTGCTCGAGACGTGGGACCAGATACGCAGTATTTT. This sequence encodes CSARDVGPDTQYF.

This chain uses TRBV7-9 with TRBJ1-1, with D possibly TRBD1 on 5 matching bases. The V end was cut by 1 base, the J end by 0 bases, with 9 bases between. Germline-derived CDR1 and CDR2 are SEHNR and FQNEAQ (reference sequence). This CDR3 comprises 15 residues. The CDR3 DNA reads as TGTGCCAGCAGCTTAGAGGGGCCTCTGAACACTGAAGCTTTCTTT. Protein sequence: CASSLEGPLNTEAFF.

The V gene is TRBV12-3 or TRBV12-4, the J gene TRBJ1-2; D remains unclear. The CDR3 is made up of 13 amino acids. V gave up 5 bases and J gave up 5 bases, with 12 bases separating them. In DNA, the CDR3 is TGTGCCAGCAGTGTCGGAGAGAGTTATGGCTACACCTTC. The encoded protein is CASSVGESYGYTF.

The chain is built from TRBV12-3 or TRBV12-4 and TRBJ1-2, with D possibly matching TRBD1 (5 bases). With 5 bases removed from V and 7 bases from J, the gap between germline ends came to 11 bases. The CDR3 consists of 12 residues. The DNA of the CDR3 is TGTGCCAGCAGTGAGGCGGGGGTTGGCTACACCTTC. Protein: CASSEAGVGYTF.

This clonotype has a handful of counts. This chain uses TRBV3-1 with TRBJ2-7; D is perhaps TRBD1 (6 bases). This CDR3 region has 12 residues. Germline CDR1 reads LGHDT; CDR2 reads YNNKEL (reference sequence). With 8 bases removed from V and 0 bases from J, the gap between germline ends came to 8 bases. CDR3 nucleotides: TGTGCCAGCGCAGGGGCCTCCTACGAGCAGTACTTC. It specifies CASAGASYEQYF.

The rearrangement uses TRBV24-1 and TRBJ1-2; D gene ambiguous. V lost 5 bases, J lost 8 bases, and 8 bases lay in between. Germline CDR1 is KGHDR and CDR2 is SFDVKD. The CDR3 loop spans 11 amino acids. CDR3 bases: TGTGCCACCAGTGCCGACGAGGGCTACACCTTC. This codes for CATSADEGYTF.